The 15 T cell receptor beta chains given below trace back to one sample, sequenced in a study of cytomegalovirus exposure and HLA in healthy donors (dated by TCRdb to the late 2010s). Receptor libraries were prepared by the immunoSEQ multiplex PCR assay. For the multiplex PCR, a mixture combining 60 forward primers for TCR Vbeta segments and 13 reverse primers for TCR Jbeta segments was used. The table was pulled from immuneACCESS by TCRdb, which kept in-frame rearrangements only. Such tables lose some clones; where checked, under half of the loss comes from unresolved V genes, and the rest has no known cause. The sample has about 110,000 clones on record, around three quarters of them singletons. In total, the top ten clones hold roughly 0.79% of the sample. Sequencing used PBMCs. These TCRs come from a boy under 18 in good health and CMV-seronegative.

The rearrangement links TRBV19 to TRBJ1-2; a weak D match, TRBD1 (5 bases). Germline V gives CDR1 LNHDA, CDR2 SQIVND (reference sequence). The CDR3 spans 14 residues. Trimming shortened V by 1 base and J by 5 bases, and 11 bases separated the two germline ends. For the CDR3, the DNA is TGTGCCAGTAGTATAGGAACAGGACCGTATGGCTACACCTTC. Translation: CASSIGTGPYGYTF.

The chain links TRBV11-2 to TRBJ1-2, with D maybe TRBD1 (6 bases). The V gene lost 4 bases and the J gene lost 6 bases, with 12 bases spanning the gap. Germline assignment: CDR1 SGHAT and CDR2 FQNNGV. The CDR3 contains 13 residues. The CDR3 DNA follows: TGTGCCAGCAGCTGGGGCAGGGGAGATGGCTACACCTTC. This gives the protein CASSWGRGDGYTF.

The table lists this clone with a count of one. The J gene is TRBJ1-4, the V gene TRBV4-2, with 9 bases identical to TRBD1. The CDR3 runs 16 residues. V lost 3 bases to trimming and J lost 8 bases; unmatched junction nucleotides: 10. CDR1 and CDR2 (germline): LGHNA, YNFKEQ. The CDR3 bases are TGTGCCAGCAGCCAGCCCCGGACAGGGGTGATAGAAAAACTGTTTTTT. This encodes CASSQPRTGVIEKLFF.

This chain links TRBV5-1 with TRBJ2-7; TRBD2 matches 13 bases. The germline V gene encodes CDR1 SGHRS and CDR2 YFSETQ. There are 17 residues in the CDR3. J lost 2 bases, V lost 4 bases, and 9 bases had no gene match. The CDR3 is CASSVGLAGDRPYEQYF. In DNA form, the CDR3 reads TGCGCCAGCAGCGTAGGACTAGCGGGAGATAGGCCCTACGAGCAGTACTTC.

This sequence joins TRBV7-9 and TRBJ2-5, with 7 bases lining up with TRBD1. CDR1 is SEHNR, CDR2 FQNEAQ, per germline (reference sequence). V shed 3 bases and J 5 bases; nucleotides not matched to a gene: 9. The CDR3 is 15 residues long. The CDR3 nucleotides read TGTGCCAGCAGCTTGACACAGGGGAAGAAGGAGACCCAGTACTTC. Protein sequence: CASSLTQGKKETQYF.

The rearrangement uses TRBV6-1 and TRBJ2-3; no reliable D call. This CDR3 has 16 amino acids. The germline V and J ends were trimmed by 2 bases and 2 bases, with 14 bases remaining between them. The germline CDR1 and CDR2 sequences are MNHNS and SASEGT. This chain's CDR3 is CASSETISSDTDTQYF. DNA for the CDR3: TGTGCCAGCAGTGAAACAATATCCTCCGACACAGATACGCAGTATTTT.

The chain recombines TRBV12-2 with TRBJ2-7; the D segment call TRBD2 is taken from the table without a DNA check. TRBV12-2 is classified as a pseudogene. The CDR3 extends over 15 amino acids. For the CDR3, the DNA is TGTGCAAGTCGCTTAATTGAGGGAGTAACCTACGAGCAGTACTTC. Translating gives CASRLIEGVTYEQYF.

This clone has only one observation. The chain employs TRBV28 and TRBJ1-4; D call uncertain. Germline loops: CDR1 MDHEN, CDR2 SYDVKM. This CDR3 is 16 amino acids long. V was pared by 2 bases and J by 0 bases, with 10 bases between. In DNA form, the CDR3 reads TGTGCCAGCAGTTTAACTGGTTTTACAACTAATGAAAAACTGTTTTTT. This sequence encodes CASSLTGFTTNEKLFF.

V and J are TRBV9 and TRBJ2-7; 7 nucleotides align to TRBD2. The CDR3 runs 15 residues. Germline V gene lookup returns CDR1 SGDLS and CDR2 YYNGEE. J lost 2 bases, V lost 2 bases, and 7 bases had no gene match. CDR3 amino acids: CASSVLGSGPYEQYF. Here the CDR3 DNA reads TGTGCCAGCAGCGTTTTGGGTAGCGGGCCCTACGAGCAGTACTTC.

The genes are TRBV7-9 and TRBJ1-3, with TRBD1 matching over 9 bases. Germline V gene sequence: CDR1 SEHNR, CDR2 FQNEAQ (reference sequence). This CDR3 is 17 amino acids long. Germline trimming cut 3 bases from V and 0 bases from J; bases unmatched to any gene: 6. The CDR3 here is CASSFWTGDSSGNTIYF. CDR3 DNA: TGTGCCAGCAGCTTCTGGACAGGGGACAGCTCTGGAAACACCATATATTTT.

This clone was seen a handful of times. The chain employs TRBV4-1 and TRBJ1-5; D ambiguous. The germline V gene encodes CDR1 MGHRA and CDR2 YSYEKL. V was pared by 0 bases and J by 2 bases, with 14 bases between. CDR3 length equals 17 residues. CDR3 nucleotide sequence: TGCGCCAGCAGCCAAGAGTCTGTGTATTTCGGCAATCAGCCCCAGCATTTT. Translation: CASSQESVYFGNQPQHF.

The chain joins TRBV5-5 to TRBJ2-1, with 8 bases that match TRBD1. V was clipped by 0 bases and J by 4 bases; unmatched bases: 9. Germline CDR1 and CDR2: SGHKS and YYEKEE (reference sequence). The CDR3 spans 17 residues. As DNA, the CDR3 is TGTGCCAGCAGCTTGGGCCCAGGGGGCGAGATATACAATGAGCAGTTCTTC. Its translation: CASSLGPGGEIYNEQFF.

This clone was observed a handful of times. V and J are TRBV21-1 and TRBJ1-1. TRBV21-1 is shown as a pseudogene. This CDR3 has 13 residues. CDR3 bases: TGTGCCAGCAGCCGTCAACCGGGATCTGAAGCTTTCTTT. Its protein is CASSRQPGSEAFF.

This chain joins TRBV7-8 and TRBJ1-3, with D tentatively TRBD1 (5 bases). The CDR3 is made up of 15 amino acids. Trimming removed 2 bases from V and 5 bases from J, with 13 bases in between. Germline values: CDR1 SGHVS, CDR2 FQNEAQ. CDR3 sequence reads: CASSLTSGHRNTIYF. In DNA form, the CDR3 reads TGTGCCAGCAGCTTAACGTCCGGACACAGAAACACCATATATTTT.

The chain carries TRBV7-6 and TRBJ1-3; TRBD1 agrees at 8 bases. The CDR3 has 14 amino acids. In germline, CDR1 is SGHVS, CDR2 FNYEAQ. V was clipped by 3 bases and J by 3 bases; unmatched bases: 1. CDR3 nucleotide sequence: TGTGCCAGCAGCTTTGGACAGGGTGGAAACACCATATATTTT. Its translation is CASSFGQGGNTIYF.